The present T cell receptor (beta chain) was sequenced within a study of T cell changes during pregnancy in multiple sclerosis. Germline V lookup: CDR1 MNHEY, CDR2 SMNVEV (reference sequence). With 3 bases removed from V and 1 base from J, the gap between germline ends came to 6 bases. The CDR3 is 13 residues long. Using immunoSEQ multiplex PCR, the repertoire was profiled, and TCRdb retains in-frame clones only, with some absent. The data hold roughly 100,000 clones, with less than 95% observed a single time. This TCR derives from a female donor with multiple sclerosis, enrolled in a pregnancy study. The specimen was peripheral blood, collected after pregnancy. This chain links TRBV27 with TRBJ1-2; weak D call: TRBD1 (5 bases). CDR3: CASSFRVNYGYTF. CDR3 coding DNA: TGTGCCAGCAGTTTCAGGGTTAACTATGGCTACACCTTC.